The next 24 T cell receptor beta chains were all read from a single sample in a study of blood T cell repertoires in COVID-19. The protocol was immunoSEQ multiplex PCR, while the TCRdb copy is restricted to in-frame clones and leaves out a portion. In the table there are 110,000 to 150,000 clones, roughly 80% of which are singletons. The sample taken for sequencing was peripheral blood. All receptors come from a man in his 70s who had recovered from COVID-19.

The J gene is TRBJ2-1, the V gene TRBV7-2, with D possibly TRBD2 on 6 matching bases. The CDR3 sequence is 15 residues long. The V gene's germline CDR1 is SGHTA and CDR2 FQGNSA. V lost 1 base and J 2 bases, leaving 9 bases between the germline ends. The CDR3 sequence: CASSLDGSAYNEQFF. The CDR3 DNA reads TGTGCCAGCAGCTTAGACGGGAGCGCCTACAATGAGCAGTTCTTC.

The chain couples TRBV11-2 to TRBJ2-5, with D perhaps TRBD2 (6 bases). V was cut by 3 bases and J by 2 bases, with 13 bases left in between. Germline values: CDR1 SGHAT, CDR2 FQNNGV. CDR3 length equals 15 residues. The CDR3 DNA reads as TGTGCCAGCAGCTTCGGTCTGGGACTTCAAGAGACCCAGTACTTC. It translates to CASSFGLGLQETQYF.

This chain uses TRBV7-3 with TRBJ2-5; 8 bases fit TRBD2. CDR1 is SGHTA and CDR2 is FQGTGA in the germline V gene. The junction had 3 bases not matched to a gene; V was cut back by 5 bases and J by 1 base. The CDR3 totals 14 residues. CDR3 bases: TGTGCCAGCAGCCGTAGCGGGATCCAAGAGACCCAGTACTTC. Encoded protein: CASSRSGIQETQYF.

The rearrangement joins TRBV2 to TRBJ2-3, with TRBD2 identical over 7 bases. The CDR3 spans 12 residues. With V trimmed by 5 bases and J by 9 bases, 5 bases remained unmatched. The germline gives CDR1 SNHLY, CDR2 FYNNEI. CDR3 DNA: TGTGCCAGCAGTCCCACTAGCGTCACGCAGTATTTT. This sequence encodes CASSPTSVTQYF.

V is TRBV21-1 and J is TRBJ1-5; the table assigns TRBD1, which was not confirmed against the DNA. TRBV21-1 is assigned pseudogene status. This CDR3 has 15 residues. For the CDR3, the DNA is TGTGCCAGCCCTCTAGACAGGGCTAGCAATCAGCCCCAGCATTTT. Encoded protein: CASPLDRASNQPQHF.

There are a few counts of this clone. This chain uses TRBV18 with TRBJ2-3, with 8 bases fitting TRBD2. CDR1 and CDR2 from the germline V gene are KGHSH and LQKENI. The CDR3 is made up of 14 amino acids. V gave up 1 base and J gave up 13 bases; unmatched junction bases: 10. In nucleotides, the CDR3 is TGTGCCAGCTCACCACAACTAGCGGATTACGAGAAGTATTTT. Translation gives CASSPQLADYEKYF.

This clone was found a few times. The chain carries TRBV6-1 and TRBJ2-5; D perhaps matches TRBD1 (5 bases). The length of the CDR3 is 15 residues. Trimming stripped 1 base from V and 1 base from J, with 10 bases between. The germline V gene has CDR1 MNHNS and CDR2 SASEGT. The CDR3 spells CASSEEGFPQETQYF. Written as DNA, the CDR3 is TGTGCCAGCAGTGAAGAGGGGTTCCCCCAAGAGACCCAGTACTTC.

This clone was found a few times. The J gene is TRBJ2-2, the V gene TRBV5-6; D is undetermined. With 3 bases removed from V and 6 bases from J, the gap between germline ends came to 9 bases. The CDR3 sequence is 13 residues long. Germline assignment: CDR1 SGHDT and CDR2 YYEEEE. The CDR3 sequence is CASSYVSAGELFF. The CDR3, as DNA: TGTGCCAGCAGCTACGTGAGCGCCGGGGAGCTGTTTTTT.

The chain uses TRBV30 and TRBJ2-3, with TRBD2 matching over 8 bases. V trimming: 5 bases; J trimming: 4 bases; junction bases outside the gene matches: 2. CDR1 is GTSNPN, CDR2 SVGIG, per germline (reference sequence). The CDR3 is 12 residues long. The CDR3 DNA follows: TGTGCCTGGGAAGCGGGAGCAGATACGCAGTATTTT. Its translation: CAWEAGADTQYF.

A note on this clone: Within the sample, other DNA sequences also encode this same CDR3. This sequence joins TRBV24-1 and TRBJ2-1; D gene uncertain. This CDR3 comprises 12 residues. The V and J ends lost 4 bases and 3 bases respectively, with 3 bases between them. CDR1 is KGHDR, CDR2 SFDVKD, per germline. CDR3 in DNA: TGTGCCACCAGTGACCTCTACAATGAGCAGTTCTTC. It yields the protein CATSDLYNEQFF.

This clone was seen a handful of times. The CDR3 sequence: CASSSRTSPIAHEQFF. CDR3 nucleotide sequence: TGTGCCAGCAGCTCGCGGACTAGCCCCATTGCCCATGAGCAGTTCTTC. V gene TRBV5-4 combines with J gene TRBJ2-1, with 8 positions matching TRBD2. Germline V CDR1 and CDR2: SGHNT, YYREEE (reference sequence). The CDR3 runs 16 residues. V trimming: 3 bases; J trimming: 8 bases; junction bases outside the gene matches: 13.

The chain uses TRBV3-1 (or the pseudogene TRBV3-2) and TRBJ2-1; D perhaps matches TRBD1 (6 bases). The germline gives CDR1 LGHDT, CDR2 YNNKEL (reference sequence). This CDR3 is built from 15 residues. Trimming pared 4 bases from V and 7 bases from J, leaving 17 bases between. The CDR3 DNA is TGTGCCAGCAGCCCCTTAGGGGGAGCCGGGAATGAGCAGTTCTTC. This sequence encodes CASSPLGGAGNEQFF.

The chain joins TRBV2 to TRBJ1-2, with 10 bases matching TRBD1. Trimming removed 7 bases from V and 4 bases from J; junction bases left unmatched: 9. This CDR3 region has 15 residues. CDR1 is SNHLY and CDR2 is FYNNEI in the germline V gene. CDR3 region: CASMRDRGSGYGYTF. The CDR3 DNA sequence: TGTGCCAGCATGCGGGACAGGGGATCGGGCTATGGCTACACCTTC.

The chain has TRBV4-1 and TRBJ1-6; 7 bases are a match to TRBD1. Germline assignment: CDR1 MGHRA and CDR2 YSYEKL. CDR3 length equals 15 residues. Losses at the gene ends were 0 bases for V and 5 bases for J; bases not matched to a gene: 1. CDR3 protein: CASSQEGTDNSPLHF. As DNA, the CDR3 is TGCGCCAGCAGCCAAGAGGGGACAGATAATTCACCCCTCCACTTT.

In this sample, this clone turned up once. The V gene is TRBV18, the J gene TRBJ1-4; D remains unclear. The CDR3 is 15 residues long. Germline CDR1 reads KGHSH; CDR2 reads LQKENI. V was pared by 3 bases and J by 6 bases, with 14 bases between. CDR3 sequence: CASSPMFFSDEKLFF. The CDR3 DNA sequence: TGTGCCAGCTCACCGATGTTTTTTTCGGATGAAAAACTGTTTTTT. The full variable domain, completed using reference TRBV18 and TRBJ1-4, is NAGVMQNPRHLVRRRGQEARLRCSPMKGHSHVYWYRQLPEEGLKFMVYLQKENIIDESGMPKERFSAEFPKEGPSILRIQQVVRGDSAAYFCASSPMFFSDEKLFFGSGTQLSVL.

V and J are TRBV6-5 and TRBJ1-5, with unresolved D. Germline assignment: CDR1 MNHEY and CDR2 SVGAGI. With 7 bases removed from V and 4 bases from J, the gap between germline ends came to 11 bases. CDR3 length: 13 amino acids. CDR3 nucleotide sequence: TGTGCCAGCACCCCGGGTCGGAATCAGCCCCAGCATTTT. Its translation: CASTPGRNQPQHF.

The chain carries TRBV3-1 (or the pseudogene TRBV3-2) and TRBJ2-7; 10 bases fit TRBD2. J gave up 1 base and V 4 bases, and 1 base lay outside the gene matches. This CDR3 is built from 14 residues. Germline loops: CDR1 LGHDT, CDR2 YNNKEL (reference sequence). Here the CDR3 reads CASSRTSGSYEQYF. The CDR3 region has the DNA TGTGCCAGCAGCCGGACTAGCGGATCCTACGAGCAGTACTTC.

The chain employs TRBV5-5 and TRBJ2-7; possible D gene TRBD1, 6 bases. The CDR3 sequence is 13 residues long. Germline V gene lookup returns CDR1 SGHKS and CDR2 YYEKEE (reference sequence). V lost 3 bases and J lost 5, with 12 bases in between. The DNA of the CDR3 is TGTGCCAGCAGCTACGTTGGGGGCAACGAGCAGTACTTC. Translated, it gives CASSYVGGNEQYF. Variable domain in full (rest from reference TRBV5-5 and TRBJ2-7): DAGVTQSPTHLIKTRGQQVTLRCSPISGHKSVSWYQQVLGQGPQFIFQYYEKEERGRGNFPDRFSARQFPNYSSELNVNALLLGDSALYLCASSYVGGNEQYFGPGTRLTVT.

This chain links TRBV3-1 (or the pseudogene TRBV3-2) with TRBJ1-1; no reliable D call. Germline V CDR1 and CDR2: LGHDT, YNNKEL (reference sequence). This CDR3 is built from 14 residues. The germline V and J ends were trimmed by 1 base and 1 base, with 7 bases remaining between them. CDR3 in amino acids: CASSQGAGNTEAFF. The CDR3 nucleotides are TGTGCCAGCAGCCAAGGGGCAGGGAACACTGAAGCTTTCTTT.

The genes are TRBV28 and TRBJ2-1; 9 bases align to TRBD2. V trimming: 3 bases; J trimming: 10 bases; junction bases outside the gene matches: 13. Germline CDR1 and CDR2: MDHEN and SYDVKM. This CDR3 contains 16 residues. This CDR3 reads CASSFGLSGGWGEQFF. The CDR3 DNA follows: TGTGCCAGCAGTTTTGGGCTAAGCGGGGGGTGGGGAGAGCAGTTCTTC.

This clone was detected a few times. This chain uses TRBV2 with TRBJ2-2; D gene ambiguous. Germline V lookup: CDR1 SNHLY, CDR2 FYNNEI. The length of the CDR3 is 16 residues. V shed 6 bases and J shed 0 bases, with 14 bases lying between them. CDR3 residues: CASRVVTNANTGELFF. The CDR3 DNA sequence: TGTGCCAGCAGGGTAGTCACCAACGCGAACACCGGGGAGCTGTTTTTT.

The genes are TRBV6-1 and TRBJ1-6; D might be TRBD1 (6 bases). Germline CDR1 reads MNHNS; CDR2 reads SASEGT. V was cut by 2 bases and J by 0 bases, with 20 bases left in between. CDR3 size: 20 residues. This chain's CDR3 is CASSERTRGRASSYNSPLHF. The CDR3 DNA reads TGTGCCAGCAGTGAACGAACCAGGGGACGCGCCAGCTCCTATAATTCACCCCTCCACTTT.

The table lists this clone with a count of one. V and J are TRBV2 and TRBJ1-6; D is ambiguous. This CDR3 is built from 12 residues. Trimming shortened V by 4 bases and J by 13 bases, and 11 bases separated the two germline ends. Germline V gene sequence: CDR1 SNHLY, CDR2 FYNNEI. CDR3 in DNA: TGTGCCAGCAGTGGCGAGGGAGAGCCCCTCCACTTT. Translated, it gives CASSGEGEPLHF. The full variable domain, rest sourced from reference TRBV2 and TRBJ1-6, is EPEVTQTPSHQVTQMGQEVILRCVPISNHLYFYWYRQILGQKVEFLVSFYNNEISEKSEIFDDQFSVERPDGSNFTLKIRSTKLEDSAMYFCASSGEGEPLHFGNGTRLTVT.

The CDR3 coding sequence is TGTGCCAGCAGCGTACTAGCGGGACCAGATACGCAGTATTTT. Translation: CASSVLAGPDTQYF. This rearrangement joins TRBV5-6 to TRBJ2-3, with 10 bases matching TRBD2. The V segment lost 4 bases and the J segment 4 bases; nucleotides outside the gene matches: 3. In germline, CDR1 is SGHDT, CDR2 YYEEEE. There are 14 residues in the CDR3.